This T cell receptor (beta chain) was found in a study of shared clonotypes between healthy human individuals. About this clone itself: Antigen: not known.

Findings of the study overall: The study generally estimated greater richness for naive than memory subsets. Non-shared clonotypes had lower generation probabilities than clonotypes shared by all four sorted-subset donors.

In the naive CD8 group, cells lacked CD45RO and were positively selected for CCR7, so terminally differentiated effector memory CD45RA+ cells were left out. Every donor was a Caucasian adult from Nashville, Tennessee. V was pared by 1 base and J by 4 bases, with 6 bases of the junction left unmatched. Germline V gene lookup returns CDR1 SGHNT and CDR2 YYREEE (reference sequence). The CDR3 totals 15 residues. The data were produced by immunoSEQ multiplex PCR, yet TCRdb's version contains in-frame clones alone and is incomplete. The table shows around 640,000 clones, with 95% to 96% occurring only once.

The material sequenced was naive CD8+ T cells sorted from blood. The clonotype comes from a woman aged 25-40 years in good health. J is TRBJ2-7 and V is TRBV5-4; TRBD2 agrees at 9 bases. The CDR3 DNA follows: TGTGCCAGCAGCTTGCCTTCTAGCGGGAAATACGAGCAGTACTTC. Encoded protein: CASSLPSSGKYEQYF.